The rows below give T cell receptor beta chains drawn from one sample of a study of glioma-infiltrating T cells. TCRdb passed the multiplex PCR reads through MiXCR, listing each CDR3 protein once. The sample has tens of thousands of distinct CDR3 sequences; about 40% are singletons. Sequencing was carried out using glioma tissue, nonneoplastic brain tissue, or PBMCs (not recorded which). The receptors here all came from a human donor with low-grade glioma or glioblastoma, undergoing nonglioma brain surgery, or in good health (not recorded which). Each CDR3 is given with its conserved first and last residue. A D gene is named only where the DNA matches it firmly. Some rows have no size entry. The others give once, few or many, or a class for an expanded clone.

j_gene,v_gene,d_gene,len,abundance,CDR3aa,CDR3nt
TRBJ1-5,TRBV12-3/TRBV12-4,.,15,.,CASSDRRTRDQPQHF,TGTGCCAGCAGCGATCGGAGGACAAGGGATCAGCCCCAGCATTTT
TRBJ2-5,TRBV6-2/TRBV6-3,TRBD2,13,.,CARSSDGGKTQYF,TGTGCCAGAAGTTCGGACGGGGGGAAGACCCAGTACTTC
TRBJ2-2,TRBV7-8,.,15,many,CASSLRQGTTGELFF,TGTGCCAGCAGCTTAAGGCAGGGAACGACCGGGGAGCTGTTTTTT
TRBJ2-3,TRBV7-9,.,13,many,CASSLGGPDTQYF,TGTGCCAGCAGCTTAGGGGGACCAGATACGCAGTATTTT
TRBJ1-2,TRBV2,TRBD1,13,many,CASRTTGAQGYTF,TGTGCCAGCAGAACGACAGGGGCGCAAGGCTACACCTTC
TRBJ1-1,TRBV19,.,14,.,CASGLVSMNTEAFF,TGCGCCAGTGGGTTGGTCAGTATGAACACTGAAGCTTTCTTT
TRBJ2-1,TRBV24-1,.,13,many,CATSDATRNEQFF,TGTGCCACCAGTGACGCTACTCGGAATGAGCAGTTCTTC
TRBJ2-7,TRBV20-1,.,15,.,CSAENRDGLNSPLHF,TGCAGTGCCGAGAACCGGGACGGACTTAATTCACCCCTCCACTTC
TRBJ2-7,TRBV5-6,.,14,.,CASSFTGSSYEQYF,TGTGCCAGCAGCTTCACAGGGTCCTCCTACGAGCAGTACTTC
TRBJ2-7,TRBV6-2/TRBV6-3,.,16,once,CASSYSSRLGAYEQYF,TGTGCCAGCAGTTACTCGAGCAGGTTGGGGGCTTACGAGCAGTACTTC
TRBJ2-3,TRBV11-2,.,16,many,CASSLVLGRGTDTQYF,TGTGCCAGCAGCTTAGTTCTCGGGCGAGGAACAGATACGCAGTATTTT
TRBJ1-1,TRBV20-1,.,13,many,CSARSPVNTEAFF,TGCAGTGCTAGATCCCCCGTGAACACTGAAGCTTTCTTT
TRBJ2-5,TRBV20-1,TRBD2,14,many,CSATKLAGEETQYF,TGCAGTGCTACAAAACTAGCGGGGGAAGAGACCCAGTACTTC
TRBJ2-1,TRBV5-4,.,14,.,CAFSLDPGASEQFF,TGTGCCTTCAGCTTGGACCCCGGGGCTAGTGAGCAGTTCTTC
TRBJ2-1,TRBV10-3,TRBD2,18,.,CAISLVSGGAGSYNGQFF,TGTGCCATCAGTCTGGTTAGCGGGGGGGCAGGTTCCTACAATGGGCAGTTCTTC
TRBJ1-3,TRBV12-3/TRBV12-4,.,15,many,CASSLVGWSGNTIYF,TGTGCCAGCAGTTTAGTAGGGTGGTCTGGAAACACCATATATTTT
TRBJ1-5,TRBV11-2,.,14,many,CASSLGGGNQPQHF,TGTGCCAGCAGCTTAGGGGGGGGCAATCAGCCCCAGCATTTT
TRBJ1-2,TRBV5-1,TRBD1,16,many,CASSSGGGEGNYGYTF,TGCGCCAGCAGCTCGGGAGGGGGCGAGGGGAACTATGGCTACACCTTC
TRBJ1-2,TRBV19,.,14,.,CASTLKPLLGRYTF,TGTGCCAGTACCTTAAAGCCCCTGTTGGGACGCTACACCTTC
TRBJ2-2,TRBV27,.,15,many,CASSPPSTWPGELFF,TGTGCCAGCAGTCCCCCATCAACCTGGCCCGGGGAGCTGTTTTTT
TRBJ2-1,TRBV4-1,TRBD2,18,.,CASRTLSLAGGQYNEQFF,TGCGCCAGCAGAACGCTTTCTCTAGCGGGAGGGCAGTACAATGAGCAGTTCTTC
TRBJ2-5,TRBV25-1,.,13,many,CATQPVNQETQYF,TGTGCCACCCAACCCGTGAACCAAGAGACCCAGTACTTC
TRBJ2-1,TRBV9,.,15,.,CASSVGQGPYNEQFF,TGTGCCAGCAGCGTAGGTCAGGGACCCTACAATGAGCAGTTCTTC
TRBJ2-7,TRBV7-8,TRBD1,15,many,CASSPRQGGDYEQYF,TGTGCCAGCAGCCCGCGACAGGGTGGGGACTACGAGCAGTACTTC
TRBJ2-1,TRBV6-1,.,13,many,CASSTIAENEQFF,TGTGCCAGCAGTACCATAGCGGAAAATGAGCAGTTCTTC
TRBJ1-5,TRBV6-5,.,17,.,CASSYPDGIFSNQTHHF,TGTGCCAGCAGTTACCCCGATGGCATTTTTAGCAATCAGACCCATCATTTT